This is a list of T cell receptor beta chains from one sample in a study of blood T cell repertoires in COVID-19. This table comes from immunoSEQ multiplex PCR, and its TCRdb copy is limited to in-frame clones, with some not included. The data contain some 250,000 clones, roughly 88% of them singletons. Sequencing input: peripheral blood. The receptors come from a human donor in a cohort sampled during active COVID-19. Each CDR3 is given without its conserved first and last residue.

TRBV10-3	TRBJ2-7	AISAPGQDYYEQY
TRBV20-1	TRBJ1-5	SASKSVNSNQPQH
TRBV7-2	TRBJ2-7	ASSLVGGDEQY
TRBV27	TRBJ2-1	ASSLPPGLAGQVGDEQF
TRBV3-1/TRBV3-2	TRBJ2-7	ASTPRGAVYEQY
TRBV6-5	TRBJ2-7	AGGREHLD
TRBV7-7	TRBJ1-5	ASSTRQGEGGNQPQH
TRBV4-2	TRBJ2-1	ASSQGYRGRNEQF
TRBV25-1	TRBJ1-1	ASRKRGTANTEAF
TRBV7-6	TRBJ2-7	ASSLAGASGIPYEQY
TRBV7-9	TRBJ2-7	ASSRASGVSTIYEQY
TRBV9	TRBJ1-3	ASSVGSAGGGNTIY
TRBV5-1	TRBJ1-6	ASSLSGDSPLH
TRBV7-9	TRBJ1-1	ASSLVSVPEAF
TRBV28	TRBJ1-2	ASSLTAGQAFGGYT
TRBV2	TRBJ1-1	ASTRQPNTEAF
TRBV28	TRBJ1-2	ASSRGYGYT
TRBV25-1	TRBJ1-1	ASSEFDDSGSPEAF
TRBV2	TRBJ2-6	ASCKDRGQVGANVLT
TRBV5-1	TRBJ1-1	ASSSQEGGRTEAF
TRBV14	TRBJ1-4	ASSRTHSPNEKLF
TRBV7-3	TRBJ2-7	ASSLRSASGAYEQY
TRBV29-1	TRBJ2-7	SAAGLTSSYEQY
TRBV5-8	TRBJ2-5	ASSLDEEETQY
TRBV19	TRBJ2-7	ASSAGQTYEQY
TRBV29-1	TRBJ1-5	SVGQGDQPQH
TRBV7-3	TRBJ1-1	ASSPPGPGNKAF
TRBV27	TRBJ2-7	ASSYEGQGVRY
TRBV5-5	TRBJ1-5	ASSLDRGGNQPQH
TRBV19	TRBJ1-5	ASHVTGGLYSNQPQH
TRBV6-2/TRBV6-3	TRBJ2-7	ASSLTTLIEQY
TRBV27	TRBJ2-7	ASSLRRGGYEQY
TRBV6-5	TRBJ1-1	ASTTTWSAEAF
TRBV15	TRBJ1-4	ATSREGRDGEKLF
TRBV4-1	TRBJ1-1	ASSQEDSWNTEAF
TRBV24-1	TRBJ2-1	ATSDRTSGGREQF
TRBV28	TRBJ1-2	ASSPENYGYT
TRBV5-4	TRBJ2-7	ASSLVAGGLYEQY
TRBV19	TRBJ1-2	ASSMNRNYGYT
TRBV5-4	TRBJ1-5	ASSLGGRSNQPQH
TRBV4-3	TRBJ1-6	ASSQEARTGYNSPLH